This T cell receptor beta chain was captured by sequencing in a study of T cell repertoires in cytomegalovirus infection (dated by TCRdb to the late 2010s). Notes on the research overall: Because public TCR beta signatures pointed to carriage of CMV infection together with the matching HLA type, the HLA type of each donor mattered for the analysis.

Regarding this clonotype: There is no known antigen for this receptor. The sample holds no much larger clone one base away, and base qualities are not on file.

The sequencing machine was an Illumina HiSeq 1500. Through fastp at Q25 and MiXCR, TCRdb rebuilt clones from the public reads, retaining in-frame beta chains. Each record represents a unique CDR3 protein, reported with the most common genes and DNA among its rows. This sample is represented by roughly 720,000 distinct CDR3 sequences; 35% of them were singletons. The ten largest make up under 3% of the sample. From its cysteine to its phenylalanine, the CDR3 spans 11 amino acids. Of all the DNA, just the CDR3 is kept, 33 bases in frame from base 1. V is clipped by 6 bases and J by 1 base, and the sequence between their germline boundaries is 6 bases long. Taken from the germline V gene (reference sequence), the CDR1 and CDR2 loops are DFQATT and SNEGSKA. Study-level results and caveats: In the ex vivo response, HLA-C-restricted CMV-specific TCR beta clonotypes were dominant, and in two of eight donors the single most frequent clonotype came from this HLA-C-restricted group. In both this cohort and an independent cohort of a few hundred donors, the cumulative frequency of public TCR beta family members distinguished carriers of CMV infection plus the relevant HLA type.

This sequence was found in a human donor in good health (CMV status not recorded). Some clones in this sample may be carry-over from other donors' samples. What was sequenced was PBMCs. The chain is made from TRBV20-1 and TRBJ2-5; the D gene cannot be named for sure. The DNA sequence is given as TGCAGTGCCCGGCTCCAAGAGACCCAGTACTTC. This translates into CSARLQETQYF.